The source of this TCR beta chain is a study of STAT5B mutations in CD4+ large granular lymphocyte leukemia. Study-wide results and limits: 25% of private leukemic clonotypes occurred rarely in other patients' non-leukemic repertoires. 8/27 top patient clones versus 2/35 control clones were TRBV06-family.

Details on this clone: No antigen is known for it.

Healthy controls were blood donor buffy coats. V lost 3 bases to trimming and J lost 1 base, with 11 bases between them. CDR1 is SGHDN and CDR2 is FVKESK in the germline V gene. This CDR3 is 15 amino acids long. Original processing methods: Lowest detectable productive clonotype frequency was 2.59 x 10-5. Produced via immunoSEQ multiplex PCR; TCRdb's table is partial and in-frame only. The DNA gave D and trimming, while V, J and clone size come from that table. Here the sample spans roughly 24,000 clones, approximately 79% being singletons. The receptor was isolated from a human donor in good health. Sequences were obtained from CD4+ T cells from blood buffy coats. This sequence joins TRBV14 and TRBJ2-3; a possible D gene is TRBD2 (6 bases). DNA of the CDR3: TGTGCCAGCAGCCACCTCACGGGGGGCACAGATACGCAGTATTTT. Translation: CASSHLTGGTDTQYF.